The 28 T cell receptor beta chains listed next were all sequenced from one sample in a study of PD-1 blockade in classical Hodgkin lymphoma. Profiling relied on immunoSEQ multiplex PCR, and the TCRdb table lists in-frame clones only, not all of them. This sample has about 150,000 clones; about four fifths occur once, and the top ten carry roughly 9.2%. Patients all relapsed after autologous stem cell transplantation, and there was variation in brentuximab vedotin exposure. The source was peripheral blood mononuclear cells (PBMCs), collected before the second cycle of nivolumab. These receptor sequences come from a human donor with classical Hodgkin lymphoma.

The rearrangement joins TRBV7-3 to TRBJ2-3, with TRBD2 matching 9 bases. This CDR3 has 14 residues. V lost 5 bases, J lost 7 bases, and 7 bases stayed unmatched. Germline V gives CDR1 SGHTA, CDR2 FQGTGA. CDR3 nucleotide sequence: TGTGCCAGCAGCCCTTTGGCGGGAGGGTATACGCAGTATTTT. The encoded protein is CASSPLAGGYTQYF.

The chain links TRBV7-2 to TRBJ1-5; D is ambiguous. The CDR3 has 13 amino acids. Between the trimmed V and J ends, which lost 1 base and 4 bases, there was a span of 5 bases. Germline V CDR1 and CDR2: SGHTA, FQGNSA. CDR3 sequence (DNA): TGTGCCAGCAGCTTAGTCAGGAATCAGCCCCAGCATTTT. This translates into CASSLVRNQPQHF.

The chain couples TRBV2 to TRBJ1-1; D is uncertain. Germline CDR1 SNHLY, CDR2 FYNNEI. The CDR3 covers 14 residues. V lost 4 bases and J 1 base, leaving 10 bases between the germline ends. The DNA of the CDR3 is TGTGCCAGCAGTGTCGAGGGTGGGAACACTGAAGCTTTCTTT. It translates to CASSVEGGNTEAFF.

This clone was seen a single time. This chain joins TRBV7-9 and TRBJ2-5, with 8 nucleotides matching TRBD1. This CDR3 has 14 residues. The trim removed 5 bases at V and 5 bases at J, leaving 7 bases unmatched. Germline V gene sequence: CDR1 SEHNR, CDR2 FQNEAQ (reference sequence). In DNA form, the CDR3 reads TGTGCCAGCAGCCTAGGACAGGGATGGGAGACCCAGTACTTC. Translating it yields CASSLGQGWETQYF. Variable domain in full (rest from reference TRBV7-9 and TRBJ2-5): DTGVSQNPRHKITKRGQNVTFRCDPISEHNRLYWYRQTLGQGPEFLTYFQNEAQLEKSRLLSDRFSAERPKGSFSTLEIQRTEQGDSAMYLCASSLGQGWETQYFGPGTRLLVL.

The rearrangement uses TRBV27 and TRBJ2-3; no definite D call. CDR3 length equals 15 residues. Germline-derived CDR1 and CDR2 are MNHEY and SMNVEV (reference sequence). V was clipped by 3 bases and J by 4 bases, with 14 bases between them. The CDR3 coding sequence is TGTGCCAGCAGTTTGTCCTACAGTGGCGCAGATACGCAGTATTTT. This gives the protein CASSLSYSGADTQYF.

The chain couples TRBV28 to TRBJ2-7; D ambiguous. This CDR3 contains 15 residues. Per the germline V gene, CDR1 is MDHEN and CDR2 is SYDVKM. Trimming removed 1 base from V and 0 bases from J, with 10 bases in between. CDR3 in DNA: TGTGCCAGCAGTTTATTGAGCGCCGGCTCCTACGAGCAGTACTTC. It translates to CASSLLSAGSYEQYF.

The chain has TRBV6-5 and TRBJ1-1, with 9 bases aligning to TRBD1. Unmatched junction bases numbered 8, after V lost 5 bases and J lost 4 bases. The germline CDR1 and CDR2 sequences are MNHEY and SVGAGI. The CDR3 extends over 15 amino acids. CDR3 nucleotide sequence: TGTGCCAGCAGTCGGACAGGGGATTTTGGCACTGAAGCTTTCTTT. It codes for CASSRTGDFGTEAFF.

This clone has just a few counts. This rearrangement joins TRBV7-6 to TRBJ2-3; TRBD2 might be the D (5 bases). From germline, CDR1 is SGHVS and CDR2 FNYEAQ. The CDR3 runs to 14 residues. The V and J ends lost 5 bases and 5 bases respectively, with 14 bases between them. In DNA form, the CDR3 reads TGTGCCAGCAGCCACGGGCTAGCCGTAGATACGCAGTATTTT. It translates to CASSHGLAVDTQYF.

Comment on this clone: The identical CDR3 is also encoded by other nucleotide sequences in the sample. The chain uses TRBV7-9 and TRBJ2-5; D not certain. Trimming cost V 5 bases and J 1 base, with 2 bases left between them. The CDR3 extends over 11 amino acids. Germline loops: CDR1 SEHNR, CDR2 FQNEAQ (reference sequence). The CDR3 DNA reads TGTGCCAGCAGCCTCCAAGAGACCCAGTACTTC. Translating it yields CASSLQETQYF.

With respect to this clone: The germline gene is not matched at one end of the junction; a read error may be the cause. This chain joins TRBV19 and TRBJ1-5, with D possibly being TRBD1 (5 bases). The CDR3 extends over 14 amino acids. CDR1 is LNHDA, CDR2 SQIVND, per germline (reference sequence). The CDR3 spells CVSNRDSYNQPQHF. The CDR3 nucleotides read TGTGTCAGTAACCGGGACTCCTACAATCAGCCCCAGCATTTT.

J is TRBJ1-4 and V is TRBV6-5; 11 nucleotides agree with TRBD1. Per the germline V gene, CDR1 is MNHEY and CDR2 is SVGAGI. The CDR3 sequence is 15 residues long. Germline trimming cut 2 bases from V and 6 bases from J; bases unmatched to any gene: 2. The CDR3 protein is CASSYGGQGDEKLFF. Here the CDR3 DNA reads TGTGCCAGCAGTTACGGGGGACAGGGGGATGAAAAACTGTTTTTT.

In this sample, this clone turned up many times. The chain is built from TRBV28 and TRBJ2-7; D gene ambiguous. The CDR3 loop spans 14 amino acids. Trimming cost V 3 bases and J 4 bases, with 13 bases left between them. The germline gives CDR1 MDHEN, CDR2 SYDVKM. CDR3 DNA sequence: TGTGCCAGCAGTTTTTCCAACGGTCGATACGAGCAGTACTTC. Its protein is CASSFSNGRYEQYF.

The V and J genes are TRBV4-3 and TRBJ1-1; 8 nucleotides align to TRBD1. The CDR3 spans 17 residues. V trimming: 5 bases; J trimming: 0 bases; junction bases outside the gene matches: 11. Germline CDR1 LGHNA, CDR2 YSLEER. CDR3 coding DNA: TGCGCCAGCAGCGTCTACAGGGGGGCGGCTTTGAACACTGAAGCTTTCTTT. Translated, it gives CASSVYRGAALNTEAFF.

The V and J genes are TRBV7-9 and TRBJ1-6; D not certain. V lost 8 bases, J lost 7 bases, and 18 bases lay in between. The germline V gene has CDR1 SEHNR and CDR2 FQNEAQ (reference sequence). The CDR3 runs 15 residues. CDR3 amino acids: CASGLSPTGNSPLHF. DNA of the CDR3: TGTGCCAGCGGCCTTTCCCCGACGGGGAATTCACCCCTCCACTTT. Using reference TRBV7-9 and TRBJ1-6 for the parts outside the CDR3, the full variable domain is DTGVSQNPRHKITKRGQNVTFRCDPISEHNRLYWYRQTLGQGPEFLTYFQNEAQLEKSRLLSDRFSAERPKGSFSTLEIQRTEQGDSAMYLCASGLSPTGNSPLHFGNGTRLTVT.

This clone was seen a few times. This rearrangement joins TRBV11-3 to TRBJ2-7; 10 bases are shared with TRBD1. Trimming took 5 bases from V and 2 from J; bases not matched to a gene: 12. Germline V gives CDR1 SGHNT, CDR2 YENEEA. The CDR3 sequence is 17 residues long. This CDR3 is CASSPGTGVDRTYEQYF. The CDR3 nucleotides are TGTGCCAGCAGCCCCGGGACAGGGGTCGACAGAACCTACGAGCAGTACTTC.

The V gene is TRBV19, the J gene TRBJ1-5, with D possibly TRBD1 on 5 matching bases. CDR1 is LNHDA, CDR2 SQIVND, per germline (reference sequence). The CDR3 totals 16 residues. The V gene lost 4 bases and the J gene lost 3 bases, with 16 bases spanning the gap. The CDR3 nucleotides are TGTGCCAGTAGTAGGCGGGGCTCTTCAAACAATCAGCCCCAGCATTTT. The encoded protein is CASSRRGSSNNQPQHF. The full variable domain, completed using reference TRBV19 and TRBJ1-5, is DGGITQSPKYLFRKEGQNVTLSCEQNLNHDAMYWYRQDPGQGLRLIYYSQIVNDFQKGDIAEGYSVSREKKESFPLTVTSAQKNPTAFYLCASSRRGSSNNQPQHFGDGTRLSIL.

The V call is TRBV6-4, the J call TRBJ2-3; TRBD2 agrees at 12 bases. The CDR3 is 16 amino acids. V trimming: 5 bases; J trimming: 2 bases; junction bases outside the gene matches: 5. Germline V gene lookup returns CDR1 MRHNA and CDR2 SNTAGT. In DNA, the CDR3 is TGTGCCAGCAGTTCCCTAGCGGGGGGGCCCACAGATACGCAGTATTTT. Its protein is CASSSLAGGPTDTQYF.

The CDR3 region is CASSGTTGSTDTQYF. CDR3 coding DNA: TGTGCCAGCAGCGGGACAACGGGAAGCACAGATACGCAGTATTTT. V gene TRBV9 combines with J gene TRBJ2-3; D tentatively fits TRBD1 or TRBD2 (5 bases each). There are 15 residues in the CDR3. The germline V and J ends were trimmed by 3 bases and 0 bases, with 11 bases remaining between them. The germline V gene encodes CDR1 SGDLS and CDR2 YYNGEE.

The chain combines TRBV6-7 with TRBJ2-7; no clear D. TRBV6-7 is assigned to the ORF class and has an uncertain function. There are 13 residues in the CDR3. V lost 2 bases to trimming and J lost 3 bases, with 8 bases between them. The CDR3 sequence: CASSYAANYEQYF. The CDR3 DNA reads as TGTGCCAGCAGTTACGCAGCCAACTACGAGCAGTACTTC.

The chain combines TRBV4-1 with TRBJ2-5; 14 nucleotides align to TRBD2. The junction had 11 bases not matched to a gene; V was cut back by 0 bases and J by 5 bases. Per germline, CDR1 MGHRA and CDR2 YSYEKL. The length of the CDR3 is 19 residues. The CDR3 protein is CASSQEAPGLAGADETQYF. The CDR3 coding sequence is TGCGCCAGCAGCCAAGAGGCCCCGGGACTAGCGGGAGCGGACGAGACCCAGTACTTC.

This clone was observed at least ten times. The CDR3 region has the DNA TGTGCCAGCAGTTTGGATGGGGGCTCTAGCACAGATACGCAGTATTTT. This sequence encodes CASSLDGGSSTDTQYF. The chain links TRBV28 to TRBJ2-3, with D perhaps matching TRBD1 (6 bases). Trimming removed 3 bases at V and 0 bases at J, with 13 bases between. The CDR3 is 16 residues long. The germline gives CDR1 MDHEN, CDR2 SYDVKM.

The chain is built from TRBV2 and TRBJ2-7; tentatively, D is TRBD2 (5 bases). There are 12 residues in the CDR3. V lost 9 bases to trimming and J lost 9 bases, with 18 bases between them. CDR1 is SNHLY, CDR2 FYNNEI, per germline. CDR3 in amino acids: CASTNDGGRQYF. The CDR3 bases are TGTGCCAGTACTAACGACGGAGGTCGGCAGTACTTC.

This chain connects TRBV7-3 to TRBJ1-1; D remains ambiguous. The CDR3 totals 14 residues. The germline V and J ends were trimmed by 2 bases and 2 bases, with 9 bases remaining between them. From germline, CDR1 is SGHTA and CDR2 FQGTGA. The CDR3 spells CASSLPRRNTEAFF. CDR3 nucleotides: TGTGCCAGCAGCTTACCTAGGAGAAACACTGAAGCTTTCTTT.

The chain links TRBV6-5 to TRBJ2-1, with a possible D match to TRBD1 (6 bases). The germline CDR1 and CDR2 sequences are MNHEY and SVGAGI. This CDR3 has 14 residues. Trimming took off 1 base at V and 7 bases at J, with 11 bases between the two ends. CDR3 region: CASSYLGAGNEQFF. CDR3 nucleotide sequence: TGTGCCAGCAGTTACTTGGGGGCCGGTAATGAGCAGTTCTTC.

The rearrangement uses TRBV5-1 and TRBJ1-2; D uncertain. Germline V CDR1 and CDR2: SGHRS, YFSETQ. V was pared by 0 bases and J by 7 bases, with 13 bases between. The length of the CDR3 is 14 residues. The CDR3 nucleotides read TGCGCCAGCAGCTTGGAGCCGGCAGCGGCTGGCTACACCTTC. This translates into CASSLEPAAAGYTF.

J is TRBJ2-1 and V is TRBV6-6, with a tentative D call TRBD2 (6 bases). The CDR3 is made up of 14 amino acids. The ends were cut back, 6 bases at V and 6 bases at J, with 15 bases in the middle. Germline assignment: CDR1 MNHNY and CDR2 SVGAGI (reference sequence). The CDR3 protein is CASRMGGKGNEQFF. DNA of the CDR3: TGTGCCAGCAGGATGGGCGGGAAGGGCAATGAGCAGTTCTTC.

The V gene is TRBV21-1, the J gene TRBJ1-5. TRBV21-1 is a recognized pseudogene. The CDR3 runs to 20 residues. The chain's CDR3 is CASSKARGEVGTHSNQPQHF. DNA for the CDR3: TGTGCCAGCAGCAAAGCTAGAGGGGAAGTCGGGACTCATAGCAATCAGCCCCAGCATTTT.

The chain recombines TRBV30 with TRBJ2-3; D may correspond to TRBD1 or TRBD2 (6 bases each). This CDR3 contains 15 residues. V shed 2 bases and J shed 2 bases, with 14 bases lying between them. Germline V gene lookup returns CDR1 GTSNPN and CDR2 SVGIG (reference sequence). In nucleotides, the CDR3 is TGTGCCTGGAGTACCGAGGGGGGCCCCACAGATACGCAGTATTTT. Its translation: CAWSTEGGPTDTQYF.